This T cell receptor (beta chain) stems from a study of blood T cell repertoires in COVID-19. As for the study in general: T cells, B-cell-depleted T cells, or PBMCs supplied cDNA or gDNA.

Method: immunoSEQ multiplex PCR; TCRdb's copy keeps in-frame clones and lacks some. The repertoire includes about 180,000 clones, roughly 87% of them detected once, and 0.95% to 1.5% sits in the top ten. Those who participated ranged in age from about 18 to 89 years and resided in under 25 US areas. Participants were placed into cohorts based on the clinical history they reported. CDR3 length: 14 residues. The trim removed 4 bases at V and 5 bases at J, leaving 2 bases unmatched. Germline V gene lookup returns CDR1 LNHDA and CDR2 SQIVND (reference sequence). This clonotype originated in a human donor with acute COVID-19. The donor label of this sample is uncertain. This chain connects TRBV19 to TRBJ2-2; 9 bases line up with TRBD1. The sample taken for sequencing was PBMCs or T cells enriched from blood (not recorded which). The CDR3 nucleotides are TGTGCCAGTAGTACGGGACAGGGAACCGGGGAGCTGTTTTTT. This codes for CASSTGQGTGELFF.